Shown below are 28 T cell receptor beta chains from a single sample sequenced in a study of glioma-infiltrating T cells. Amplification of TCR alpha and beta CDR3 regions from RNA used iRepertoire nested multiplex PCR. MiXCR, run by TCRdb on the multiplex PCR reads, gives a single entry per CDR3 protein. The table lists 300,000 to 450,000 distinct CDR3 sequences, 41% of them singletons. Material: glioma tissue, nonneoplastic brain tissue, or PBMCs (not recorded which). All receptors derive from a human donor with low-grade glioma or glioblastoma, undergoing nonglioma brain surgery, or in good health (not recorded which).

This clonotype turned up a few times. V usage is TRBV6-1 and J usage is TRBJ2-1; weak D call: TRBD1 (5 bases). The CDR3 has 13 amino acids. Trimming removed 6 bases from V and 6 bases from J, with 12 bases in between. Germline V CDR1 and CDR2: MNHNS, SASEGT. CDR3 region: CASRDTLSNEQFF. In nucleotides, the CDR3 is TGTGCCAGCAGGGACACCCTTTCCAATGAGCAGTTCTTC.

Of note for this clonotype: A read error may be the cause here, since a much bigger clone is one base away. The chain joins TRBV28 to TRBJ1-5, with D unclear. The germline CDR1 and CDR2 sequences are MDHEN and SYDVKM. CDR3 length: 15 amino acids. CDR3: CASSFVGGLNQSQHF. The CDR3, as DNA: TGTGCCAGCAGTTTTGTTGGAGGGCTCAATCAGTCCCAGCATTTT.

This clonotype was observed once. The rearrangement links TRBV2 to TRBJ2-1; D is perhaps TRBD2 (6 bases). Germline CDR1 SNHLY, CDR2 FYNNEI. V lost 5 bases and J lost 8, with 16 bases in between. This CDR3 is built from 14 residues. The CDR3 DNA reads TGTGCCAGCAGTCCAAGGAGGGGCAAGGATGAGCAGTTCTTC. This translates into CASSPRRGKDEQFF.

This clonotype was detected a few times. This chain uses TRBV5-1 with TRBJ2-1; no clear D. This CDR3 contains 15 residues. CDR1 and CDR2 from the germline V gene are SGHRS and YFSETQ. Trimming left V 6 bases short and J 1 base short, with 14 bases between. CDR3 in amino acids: CASNPDRPSYNEQFF. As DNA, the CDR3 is TGCGCCAGCAACCCCGACCGACCGTCCTACAATGAGCAGTTCTTC. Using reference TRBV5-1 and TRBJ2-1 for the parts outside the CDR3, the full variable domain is KAGVTQTPRYLIKTRGQQVTLSCSPISGHRSVSWYQQTPGQGLQFLFEYFSETQRNKGNFPGRFSGRQFSNSRSEMNVSTLELGDSALYLCASNPDRPSYNEQFFGPGTRLTVL.

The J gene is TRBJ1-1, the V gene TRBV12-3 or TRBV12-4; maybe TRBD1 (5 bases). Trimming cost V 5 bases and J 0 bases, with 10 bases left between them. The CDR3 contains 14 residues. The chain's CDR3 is CASSGARLNTEAFF. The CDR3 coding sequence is TGTGCCAGCAGTGGGGCCCGACTGAACACTGAAGCTTTCTTT.

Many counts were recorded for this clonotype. Here the CDR3 DNA reads TGCAGTGCTGGGGACGGTCGGAACACTGAAGCTTTCTTT. It translates to CSAGDGRNTEAFF. V usage is TRBV20-1 and J usage is TRBJ1-1, with a possible D match to TRBD1 (5 bases). The CDR3 is 13 amino acids. Germline CDR1 is DFQATT and CDR2 is SNEGSKA (reference sequence). V was trimmed by 5 bases and J by 1 base, leaving 11 bases between them.

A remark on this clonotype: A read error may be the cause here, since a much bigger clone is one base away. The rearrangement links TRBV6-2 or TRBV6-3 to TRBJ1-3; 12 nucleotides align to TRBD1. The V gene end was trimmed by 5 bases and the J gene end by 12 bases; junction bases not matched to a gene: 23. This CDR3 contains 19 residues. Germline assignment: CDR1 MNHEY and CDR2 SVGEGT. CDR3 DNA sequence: TGTGCCAGCAGTGCTCATCGGCCGGGACAGGGGGCTATATCGGTCAGCATATATTTT. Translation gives CASSAHRPGQGAISVSIYF.

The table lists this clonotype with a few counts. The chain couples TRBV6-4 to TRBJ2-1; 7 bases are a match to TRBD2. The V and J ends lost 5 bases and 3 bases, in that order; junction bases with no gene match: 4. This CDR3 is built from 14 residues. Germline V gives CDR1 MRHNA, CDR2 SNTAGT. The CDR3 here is CASSLLAIYNEQFF. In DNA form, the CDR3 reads TGTGCCAGCAGTTTACTAGCGATCTACAATGAGCAGTTCTTC.

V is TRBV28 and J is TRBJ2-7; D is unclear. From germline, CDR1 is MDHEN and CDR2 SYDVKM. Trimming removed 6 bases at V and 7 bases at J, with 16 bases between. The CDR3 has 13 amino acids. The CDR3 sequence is CASRKVTGVEQYF. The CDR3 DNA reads TGTGCCAGCAGGAAGGTAACCGGAGTTGAGCAGTACTTC.

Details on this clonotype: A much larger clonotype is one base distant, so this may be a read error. The CDR3, as DNA: TGTGCCAGCAGGGCAGGGGGCGGGTGGAGCTCCTACGTGCAGTACTTC. Translating gives CASRAGGGWSSYVQYF. The rearrangement uses TRBV6-1 and TRBJ2-7; TRBD1 matches 8 bases. Germline values: CDR1 MNHNS, CDR2 SASEGT. The CDR3 has 16 amino acids.

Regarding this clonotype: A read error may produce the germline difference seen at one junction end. CDR3 DNA: TGTGCCAGCACCCCCATCCGGAGCTCCTACAATGAGCAGTCCTTC. Protein sequence: CASTPIRSSYNEQSF. This chain links TRBV6-1 with TRBJ2-1; the D is unclear. This CDR3 has 15 amino acids. Germline values: CDR1 MNHNS, CDR2 SASEGT.

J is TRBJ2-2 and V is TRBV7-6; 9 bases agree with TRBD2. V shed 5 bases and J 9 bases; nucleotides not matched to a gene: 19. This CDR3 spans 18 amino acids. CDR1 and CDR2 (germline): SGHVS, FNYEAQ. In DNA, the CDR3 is TGTGCCAGCAGCCAGGGGAGGGCTAGCGGGACCACGGCCAGGGAGCTGTTTTTT. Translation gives CASSQGRASGTTARELFF.

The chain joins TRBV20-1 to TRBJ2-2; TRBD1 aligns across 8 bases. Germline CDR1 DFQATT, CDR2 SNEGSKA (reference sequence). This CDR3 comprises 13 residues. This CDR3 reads CNGSGGGTGELFF. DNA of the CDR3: TGCAATGGTTCAGGGGGCGGCACCGGGGAGCTGTTTTTT.

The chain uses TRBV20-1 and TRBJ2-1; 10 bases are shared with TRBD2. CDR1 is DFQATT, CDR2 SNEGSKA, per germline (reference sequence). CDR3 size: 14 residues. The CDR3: CSPPVTSGANEQFF. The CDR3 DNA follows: TGCAGCCCTCCAGTAACTAGCGGGGCCAATGAGCAGTTCTTC.

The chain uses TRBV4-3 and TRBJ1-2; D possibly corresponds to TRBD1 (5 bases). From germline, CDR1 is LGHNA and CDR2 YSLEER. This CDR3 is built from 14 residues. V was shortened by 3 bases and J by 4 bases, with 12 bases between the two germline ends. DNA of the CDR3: TGCGCCAGCAGCCAGGAGTATGACAGCTATGGCTACACCTTC. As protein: CASSQEYDSYGYTF.

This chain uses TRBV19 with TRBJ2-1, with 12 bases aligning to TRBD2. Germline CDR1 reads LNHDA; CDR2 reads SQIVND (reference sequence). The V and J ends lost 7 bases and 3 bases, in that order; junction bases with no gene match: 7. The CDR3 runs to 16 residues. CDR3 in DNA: TGTGCCAGTAAATCGACTAGCGGGAGACGCTACAATGAGCAGTTCTTC. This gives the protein CASKSTSGRRYNEQFF.

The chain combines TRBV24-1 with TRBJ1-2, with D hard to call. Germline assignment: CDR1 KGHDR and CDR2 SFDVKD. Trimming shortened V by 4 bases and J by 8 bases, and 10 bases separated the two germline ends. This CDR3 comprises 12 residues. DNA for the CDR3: TGTGCCACCAGTGAACCCACCTCGGGCTACACCTTC. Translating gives CATSEPTSGYTF.

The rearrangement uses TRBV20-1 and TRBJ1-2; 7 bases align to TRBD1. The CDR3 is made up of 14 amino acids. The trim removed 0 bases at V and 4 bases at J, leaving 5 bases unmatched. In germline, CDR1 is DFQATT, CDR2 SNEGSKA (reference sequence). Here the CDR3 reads CSARDPDRVYGYTF. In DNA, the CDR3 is TGCAGTGCTAGAGATCCTGACAGGGTCTATGGCTACACCTTC.

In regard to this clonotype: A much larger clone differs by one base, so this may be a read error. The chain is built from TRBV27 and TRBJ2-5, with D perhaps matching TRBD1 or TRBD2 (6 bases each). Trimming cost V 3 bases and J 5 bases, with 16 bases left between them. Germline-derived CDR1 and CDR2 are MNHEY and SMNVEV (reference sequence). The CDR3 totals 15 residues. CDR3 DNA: TGTGCCAGCAGTTTTTGGCAGGGGAGGAAGGAGACCCAGTACTTC. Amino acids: CASSFWQGRKETQYF.

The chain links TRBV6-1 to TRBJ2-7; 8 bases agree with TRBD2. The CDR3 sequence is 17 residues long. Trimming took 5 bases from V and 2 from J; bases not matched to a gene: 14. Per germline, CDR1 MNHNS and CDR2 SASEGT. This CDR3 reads CASSFRGGPDTPYEQYF. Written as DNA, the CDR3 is TGTGCCAGCAGTTTCCGCGGGGGGCCGGACACTCCCTACGAGCAGTACTTC.

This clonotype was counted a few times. CDR3 nucleotides: TGTGCCAGCAGCCCAGGTATTACCACTGAAGCTTTCTTT. This gives the protein CASSPGITTEAFF. The chain is built from TRBV28 and TRBJ1-1; D not certain. Germline V gives CDR1 MDHEN, CDR2 SYDVKM. V was pared by 6 bases and J by 4 bases, with 12 bases between. This CDR3 comprises 13 residues.

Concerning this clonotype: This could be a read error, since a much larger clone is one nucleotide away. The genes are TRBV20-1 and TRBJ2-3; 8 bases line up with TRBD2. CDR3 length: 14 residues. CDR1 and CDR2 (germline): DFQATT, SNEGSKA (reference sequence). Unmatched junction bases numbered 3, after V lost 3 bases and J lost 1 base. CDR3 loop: CSASDGGGTDTQYF. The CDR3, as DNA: TGCAGTGCTAGCGACGGGGGGGGCACAGATACGCAGTATTTT.

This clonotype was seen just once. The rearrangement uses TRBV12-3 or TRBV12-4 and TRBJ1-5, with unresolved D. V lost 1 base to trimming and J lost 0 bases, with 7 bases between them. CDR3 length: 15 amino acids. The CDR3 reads CASSLVSNSNQPQHF. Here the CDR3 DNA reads TGTGCCAGCAGTTTAGTCAGTAATAGCAATCAGCCCCAGCATTTT.

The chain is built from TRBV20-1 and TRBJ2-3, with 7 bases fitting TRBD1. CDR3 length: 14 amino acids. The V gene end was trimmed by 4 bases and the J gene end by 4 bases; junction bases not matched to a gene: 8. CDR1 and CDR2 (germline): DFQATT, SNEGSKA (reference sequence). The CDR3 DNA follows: TGCAGTGCTAAAGAGACAGGGTTCGCAGATACGCAGTATTTT. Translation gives CSAKETGFADTQYF.

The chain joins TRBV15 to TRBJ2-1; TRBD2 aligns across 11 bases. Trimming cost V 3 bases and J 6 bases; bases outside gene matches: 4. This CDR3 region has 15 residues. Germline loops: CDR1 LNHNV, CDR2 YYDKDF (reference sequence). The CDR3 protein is CATSSTSGRTNEQFF. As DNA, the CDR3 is TGTGCCACCAGCAGCACTAGCGGGAGAACCAATGAGCAGTTCTTC. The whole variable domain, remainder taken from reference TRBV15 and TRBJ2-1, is DAMVIQNPRYQVTQFGKPVTLSCSQTLNHNVMYWYQQKSSQAPKLLFHYYDKDFNNEADTPDNFQSRRPNTSFCFLDIRSPGLGDTAMYLCATSSTSGRTNEQFFGPGTRLTVL.

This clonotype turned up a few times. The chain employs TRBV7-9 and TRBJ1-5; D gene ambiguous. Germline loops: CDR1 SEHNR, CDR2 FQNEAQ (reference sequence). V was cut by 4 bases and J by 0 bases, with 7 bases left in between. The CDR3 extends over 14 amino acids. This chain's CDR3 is CASSSDFSNQPQHF. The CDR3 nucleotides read TGTGCCAGCAGCTCGGACTTTAGCAATCAGCCCCAGCATTTT.

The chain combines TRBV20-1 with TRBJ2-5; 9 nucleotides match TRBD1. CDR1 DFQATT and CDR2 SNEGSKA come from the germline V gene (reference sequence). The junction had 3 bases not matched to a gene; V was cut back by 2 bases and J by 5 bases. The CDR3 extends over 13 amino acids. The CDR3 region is CSARTTGGETQYF. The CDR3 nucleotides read TGCAGTGCTAGAACGACAGGGGGTGAGACCCAGTACTTC.

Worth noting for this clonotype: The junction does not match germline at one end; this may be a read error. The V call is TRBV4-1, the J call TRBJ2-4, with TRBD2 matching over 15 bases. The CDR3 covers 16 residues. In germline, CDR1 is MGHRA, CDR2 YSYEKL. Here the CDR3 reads CASCQDRGTSGGIQYF. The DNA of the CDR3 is TGCGCCAGCTGCCAAGATCGGGGGACTAGCGGGGGGATTCAGTACTTC.